The entry below gives a single T cell receptor (beta chain) sequence along with its context. Its antigen is unknown. This sample was taken from a study of shared clonotypes between healthy human individuals. Study background: Sampling drew on donors who were a couple of women and three men aged 18 to 49.

Study-wide findings and caveats: Against clonotypes common to all four donors, non-shared ones had lower generation probabilities. Larger estimated richness was generally seen in naive subsets than in memory subsets. Sampling covered blood only; tissue repertoires likely differ.

Clones were sequenced by immunoSEQ multiplex PCR, and TCRdb holds only the in-frame ones, with some missing. The sample includes roughly 1 million clones, around three quarters of them seen just once. Sequencing was carried out using memory CD4+ T cells from PBMCs. Subset in this sample: CD45RA-negative fraction. The receptor's source is a man younger than 30 in good health. Some clones in this sample may be carry-over from other donors' samples.

CDR3 residues: CASRLGQGTYEQYF. The CDR3 region has the DNA TGTGCCAGCAGGCTAGGACAGGGGACCTACGAGCAGTACTTC. The rearrangement joins TRBV28 to TRBJ2-7; 9 bases match TRBD1. CDR1 and CDR2 (germline): MDHEN, SYDVKM. Losses at the gene ends were 6 bases for V and 2 bases for J; bases not matched to a gene: 5. The CDR3 contains 14 residues.